The next 2 T cell receptor beta chains were all read from a single sample in a study of blood T cell repertoires in COVID-19. Produced via immunoSEQ multiplex PCR; TCRdb's table is partial and in-frame only. The sample has 130,000 or so clones; roughly 90% are singletons. Source material: peripheral blood. Receptor source: a man aged 50-59 years with active or convalescent COVID-19.

The chain employs TRBV19 and TRBJ1-1; D remains unclear. The CDR3 runs to 13 residues. Germline assignment: CDR1 LNHDA and CDR2 SQIVND (reference sequence). V lost 5 bases, J lost 1 base, and 8 bases lay in between. The CDR3 sequence: CASSEKRNTEAFF. The CDR3 nucleotides are TGTGCCAGTAGTGAAAAGAGGAACACTGAAGCTTTCTTT.

The CDR3 DNA reads as TGTGCCACCAGTGATCCCCGGACTAGCGCAGATACGCAGTATTTT. Amino acid sequence: CATSDPRTSADTQYF. The rearrangement joins TRBV24-1 to TRBJ2-3; TRBD2 matches at 9 bases. Germline-derived CDR1 and CDR2 are KGHDR and SFDVKD. J gave up 4 bases and V 3 bases, and 4 bases lay outside the gene matches. The CDR3 runs 15 residues.